This TCR beta chain appears in the sequencing data of a study of T cells after yellow fever vaccination. Study background: With SMART-Seq v4 Ultra Low Input, the fractions containing low cell numbers were prepared. Study results and limitations: Faster peaking, at day 5 versus 15, marked a secondary response that was weaker. After the booster, over 95% of CD4 and approximately 90% of CD8 primary-response clones were re-detected.

A word on this clonotype: Antigen specificity is unknown.

TCRdb reanalysed the 5' RACE reads using MiXCR and keeps one entry per CDR3 protein. Here the sample spans about 550,000 distinct CDR3 sequences, around 21% being singletons. Trimming removed 2 bases at V and 3 bases at J, with 5 bases between. Per the germline V gene, CDR1 is SQVTM and CDR2 is ANQGSEA. The CDR3 spans 12 residues. The chain uses TRBV29-1 and TRBJ2-1; D call uncertain. The sample here was PBMCs, taken 15 days after the yellow fever booster vaccination. The clonotype comes from a man aged 25-45 years who received the YFV17D yellow fever vaccine. CDR3 nucleotide sequence: TGCAGCGTTGAATTCAGCTACAATGAGCAGTTCTTC. This gives the protein CSVEFSYNEQFF.